A single sample is the source of the 30 T cell receptor beta chains below, sequenced in a study of T cell responses to AZD1222 COVID-19 vaccine (dated by TCRdb to the early 2020s). In the paper's terms, the time point label means: about 28 days (+/-7) after the second vaccine dose. Library method: the immunoSEQ multiplex PCR assay. What TCRdb holds here is the immuneACCESS table cut down to in-frame rearrangements. Part of the clones is not present; checked against another copy, under half of the missing clones reflect an unresolved V gene, and the others are unexplained. Counted in this sample were under 30,000 clones; roughly 84% of them appeared once. The ten largest account for over 30% of the sample. The starting material was peripheral blood, obtained 28 days after the second AZD1222 dose. The receptor set was obtained from an adult who received the AZD1222 COVID-19 vaccine.

The V gene is TRBV6-6, the J gene TRBJ2-2, with D possibly matching TRBD1 (5 bases). CDR3 length equals 13 residues. V was clipped by 4 bases and J by 5 bases, with 8 bases between them. The germline V gene has CDR1 MNHNY and CDR2 SVGAGI (reference sequence). The CDR3 loop is CASSSRETGELFF. The DNA of the CDR3 is TGTGCCAGCAGTTCCAGGGAAACCGGGGAGCTGTTTTTT.

This clone was detected only a few times. The V call is TRBV2, the J call TRBJ2-1, with 10 bases lining up with TRBD2. CDR1 and CDR2 from the germline V gene are SNHLY and FYNNEI. The CDR3 is made up of 14 amino acids. V lost 8 bases and J lost 2; bases outside the gene matches: 3. As DNA, the CDR3 is TGTGCCAGCGAGCGGGGGGGCACCTACAATGAGCAGTTCTTC. This encodes CASERGGTYNEQFF.

For the CDR3, the DNA is TGCGCCAGCAGCTTGGGTCTCCGGGGGACTAGCACAGATACGCAGTATTTT. Translated: CASSLGLRGTSTDTQYF. V and J are TRBV5-1 and TRBJ2-3; a possible D gene is TRBD2 (6 bases). V gave up 0 bases and J gave up 0 bases, with 14 bases separating them. Germline V gene sequence: CDR1 SGHRS, CDR2 YFSETQ. The CDR3 contains 17 residues.

The CDR3: CASSGAGEQFF. The CDR3 DNA follows: TGTGCCAGCAGTGGGGCGGGTGAGCAGTTCTTC. V is TRBV2 and J is TRBJ2-1, with D possibly matching TRBD2 (5 bases). Germline V gene sequence: CDR1 SNHLY, CDR2 FYNNEI. The V end was cut by 4 bases, the J end by 9 bases, with 7 bases between. CDR3 length equals 11 residues.

The rearrangement links TRBV5-1 to TRBJ2-1; unclear D gene. The ends were cut back, 4 bases at V and 3 bases at J, with 5 bases in the middle. Germline values: CDR1 SGHRS, CDR2 YFSETQ. The CDR3 contains 12 residues. Here the CDR3 reads CASSPVYNEQFF. The CDR3 coding sequence is TGCGCCAGCAGCCCAGTCTACAATGAGCAGTTCTTC. The full variable domain, with the rest looked up from reference TRBV5-1 and TRBJ2-1, is KAGVTQTPRYLIKTRGQQVTLSCSPISGHRSVSWYQQTPGQGLQFLFEYFSETQRNKGNFPGRFSGRQFSNSRSEMNVSTLELGDSALYLCASSPVYNEQFFGPGTRLTVL.

The V and J genes are TRBV11-2 and TRBJ1-2; weak D call: TRBD1 (5 bases). Between the trimmed V and J ends, which lost 1 base and 8 bases, there was a span of 11 bases. CDR3 length: 13 amino acids. Germline lookup yields CDR1 SGHAT and CDR2 FQNNGV. The CDR3 reads CASSLGQGFGYTF. The CDR3 nucleotides read TGTGCCAGCAGCTTAGGGCAGGGATTCGGCTACACCTTC.

The chain links TRBV7-8 to TRBJ1-5; D might be TRBD1 (5 bases). Between the trimmed V and J ends, which lost 2 bases and 5 bases, there was a span of 13 bases. This CDR3 has 15 amino acids. Germline V gene data show CDR1 as SGHVS and CDR2 as FQNEAQ. The CDR3 DNA sequence: TGTGCCAGCAGCTTATTGGGGGTAGCCGATCAGCCCCAGCATTTT. This gives the protein CASSLLGVADQPQHF.

The chain combines TRBV5-1 with TRBJ2-5; D is undetermined. Germline lookup yields CDR1 SGHRS and CDR2 YFSETQ. The CDR3 has 12 residues. With 4 bases removed from V and 1 base from J, the gap between germline ends came to 5 bases. The CDR3: CASSGSQETQYF. Here the CDR3 DNA reads TGCGCCAGCAGCGGATCCCAAGAGACCCAGTACTTC.

CDR3 DNA: TGTGCCAGCAGTGTCGGGCAAATACAATACGAGCAGTACTTC. This sequence encodes CASSVGQIQYEQYF. V gene TRBV2 combines with J gene TRBJ2-7; D gene uncertain. The CDR3 is 14 amino acids. CDR1 is SNHLY and CDR2 is FYNNEI in the germline V gene. V was cut by 4 bases and J by 4 bases, with 14 bases left in between. Looking up the rest from reference TRBV2 and TRBJ2-7 gives the full variable domain: EPEVTQTPSHQVTQMGQEVILRCVPISNHLYFYWYRQILGQKVEFLVSFYNNEISEKSEIFDDQFSVERPDGSNFTLKIRSTKLEDSAMYFCASSVGQIQYEQYFGPGTRLTVT.

The rearrangement uses TRBV10-3 and TRBJ2-2; D remains unclear. Germline V gene lookup returns CDR1 ENHRY and CDR2 SYGVKD. The CDR3 is 14 amino acids. V was cut by 0 bases and J by 5 bases, with 7 bases left in between. In nucleotides, the CDR3 is TGTGCCATCAGTGAGTCGGGTGGAACCGGGGAGCTGTTTTTT. Residues: CAISESGGTGELFF.

The chain uses TRBV12-3 or TRBV12-4 and TRBJ2-5; D unclear. Trimming left V 3 bases short and J 4 bases short, with 9 bases between. There are 13 residues in the CDR3. CDR3 residues: CASSFSWGETQYF. In DNA, the CDR3 is TGTGCCAGCAGTTTTAGCTGGGGAGAGACCCAGTACTTC.

The rearrangement joins TRBV9 to TRBJ2-1; 7 nucleotides match TRBD1. This CDR3 has 16 amino acids. The junction had 5 bases not matched to a gene; V was cut back by 1 base and J by 1 base. CDR1 is SGDLS and CDR2 is YYNGEE in the germline V gene. The CDR3 sequence is CASSVMGDSSYNEQFF. The CDR3 bases are TGTGCCAGCAGCGTAATGGGGGACAGTTCCTACAATGAGCAGTTCTTC.

The rearrangement uses TRBV6-5 and TRBJ1-1; D is perhaps TRBD1 (6 bases). Trimming stripped 4 bases from V and 6 bases from J, with 15 bases between. The germline gives CDR1 MNHEY, CDR2 SVGAGI. The CDR3 covers 14 residues. CDR3 in DNA: TGTGCCAGCAGTTCCCCCAGGGGTGCGGCTGAAGCTTTCTTT. Protein sequence: CASSSPRGAAEAFF.

This sequence joins TRBV6-5 and TRBJ1-2, with TRBD1 matching over 7 bases. The ends lost 10 bases at V and 6 bases at J; junction bases unmatched: 5. The CDR3 extends over 11 amino acids. The V gene's germline CDR1 is MNHEY and CDR2 SVGAGI. The CDR3 here is CATPRGDGYTF. CDR3 bases: TGTGCCACCCCCAGGGGGGATGGCTACACCTTC.

The chain carries TRBV19 and TRBJ1-2; D ambiguous. Germline lookup yields CDR1 LNHDA and CDR2 SQIVND (reference sequence). Between the trimmed V and J ends, which lost 3 bases and 8 bases, there was a span of 16 bases. The CDR3 totals 14 residues. The chain's CDR3 is CASSILGQLGGYTF. The CDR3 DNA reads as TGTGCCAGTAGTATTTTGGGCCAATTAGGCGGCTACACCTTC. Looking up the rest from reference TRBV19 and TRBJ1-2 gives the full variable domain: DGGITQSPKYLFRKEGQNVTLSCEQNLNHDAMYWYRQDPGQGLRLIYYSQIVNDFQKGDIAEGYSVSREKKESFPLTVTSAQKNPTAFYLCASSILGQLGGYTFGSGTRLTVV.

The chain employs TRBV29-1 and TRBJ2-5; 8 bases align to TRBD1. This CDR3 has 13 amino acids. Trimming at V came to 6 bases and at J to 1 base, leaving 4 bases not matched to a gene. Germline V gives CDR1 SQVTM, CDR2 ANQGSEA. The CDR3: CSVRTGSQETQYF. For the CDR3, the DNA is TGCAGCGTCCGGACAGGGAGCCAAGAGACCCAGTACTTC.

This clone has only one observation. The chain is built from TRBV5-4 and TRBJ1-2, with 9 positions matching TRBD1. The germline V gene encodes CDR1 SGHNT and CDR2 YYREEE (reference sequence). CDR3 length: 15 residues. Unmatched junction bases numbered 6, after V lost 1 base and J lost 5 bases. The CDR3 region is CASSLNRGLRYGYTF. CDR3 sequence (DNA): TGTGCCAGCAGCTTGAACAGGGGGCTTCGGTATGGCTACACCTTC.

This chain connects TRBV12-3 or TRBV12-4 to TRBJ2-1; tentative D call: TRBD1 (6 bases). Trimming shortened V by 3 bases and J by 4 bases, and 7 bases separated the two germline ends. This CDR3 is 13 amino acids long. The CDR3 reads CASSFQGYNEQFF. The DNA of the CDR3 is TGTGCCAGCAGTTTTCAGGGGTACAATGAGCAGTTCTTC.

The J gene is TRBJ2-7, the V gene TRBV7-3, with TRBD2 identical over 10 bases. Germline lookup yields CDR1 SGHTA and CDR2 FQGTGA. The CDR3 runs 15 residues. Losses at the gene ends were 4 bases for V and 9 bases for J; bases not matched to a gene: 12. The CDR3 sequence: CASSSNPSGSHGQYF. In nucleotides, the CDR3 is TGTGCCAGCAGCTCGAACCCTAGCGGGAGCCACGGGCAGTACTTC.

This clone has a single count. The CDR3 DNA reads TGTGCCAGTAGTTCCAACACAGATACGCAGTATTTT. Protein sequence: CASSSNTDTQYF. J is TRBJ2-3 and V is TRBV19; no definite D call. Germline CDR1 reads LNHDA; CDR2 reads SQIVND (reference sequence). CDR3 length: 12 residues. V dropped 5 bases and J dropped 2 bases, with 5 bases sitting between them.

The chain uses TRBV19 and TRBJ1-6, with D possibly matching TRBD1 (5 bases). The CDR3 has 17 amino acids. Germline CDR1 is LNHDA and CDR2 is SQIVND (reference sequence). V lost 0 bases and J lost 7, with 16 bases in between. The CDR3: CASSIETVYLFNSPLHF. As DNA, the CDR3 is TGTGCCAGTAGTATAGAGACAGTTTACCTGTTCAATTCACCCCTCCACTTT.

The chain employs TRBV7-8 and TRBJ2-7; D call uncertain. Trimming pared 7 bases from V and 3 bases from J, leaving 13 bases between. Germline V gives CDR1 SGHVS, CDR2 FQNEAQ. This CDR3 comprises 13 residues. The CDR3 region is CASTAAVYYEQYF. The CDR3 DNA is TGTGCCAGCACGGCAGCTGTCTACTACGAGCAGTACTTC.

V usage is TRBV18 and J usage is TRBJ2-1; 14 nucleotides line up with TRBD2. V dropped 3 bases and J dropped 8; count of bases not matched to a gene: 6. Germline-derived CDR1 and CDR2 are KGHSH and LQKENI. This CDR3 has 16 residues. The CDR3 sequence is CASSPGRLAGGDEQFF. The CDR3 nucleotides are TGTGCCAGCTCACCCGGGAGACTAGCGGGAGGGGATGAGCAGTTCTTC.

This chain connects TRBV7-2 to TRBJ1-2, with 9 bases lining up with TRBD1. CDR3 size: 17 residues. Germline-derived CDR1 and CDR2 are SGHTA and FQGNSA. V lost 2 bases to trimming and J lost 4 bases; unmatched junction nucleotides: 11. The CDR3 protein is CASSLTSSGQGGYGYTF. Written as DNA, the CDR3 is TGTGCCAGCAGCTTAACCTCCTCGGGACAGGGCGGCTATGGCTACACCTTC.

This CDR3 is CASSQVRDPKGTGELFF. In DNA, the CDR3 is TGTGCCAGCAGCCAAGTGAGGGACCCCAAAGGCACCGGGGAGCTGTTTTTT. The chain couples TRBV3-1 (or the pseudogene TRBV3-2) to TRBJ2-2; the D gene could be TRBD1 or TRBD2 (5 bases each). This CDR3 has 17 amino acids. Germline V lookup: CDR1 LGHDT, CDR2 YNNKEL (reference sequence). The V and J ends lost 1 base and 4 bases respectively, with 16 bases between them.

The chain combines TRBV10-3 with TRBJ2-7, with 9 positions matching TRBD1. From germline, CDR1 is ENHRY and CDR2 SYGVKD. CDR3 size: 14 residues. Trimming cost V 4 bases and J 7 bases; bases outside gene matches: 8. CDR3 coding DNA: TGTGCCATCAGTGCCCGGACAGGGGATACGGAGCAGTACTTC. It specifies CAISARTGDTEQYF.

The genes are TRBV18 and TRBJ2-1; D gene unclear. This CDR3 has 15 amino acids. CDR1 and CDR2 (germline): KGHSH, LQKENI. V lost 4 bases and J 0 bases, leaving 10 bases between the germline ends. CDR3 in amino acids: CASSQGTDSYNEQFF. CDR3 coding DNA: TGTGCCAGCTCACAAGGCACAGACTCCTACAATGAGCAGTTCTTC. Combining the CDR3 with reference TRBV18 and TRBJ2-1 gives the whole variable domain NAGVMQNPRHLVRRRGQEARLRCSPMKGHSHVYWYRQLPEEGLKFMVYLQKENIIDESGMPKERFSAEFPKEGPSILRIQQVVRGDSAAYFCASSQGTDSYNEQFFGPGTRLTVL.

The V and J genes are TRBV6-2 or TRBV6-3 and TRBJ2-7, with 8 bases fitting TRBD1. There are 14 residues in the CDR3. Trimming removed 2 bases from V and 7 bases from J; junction bases left unmatched: 7. Germline V gene lookup returns CDR1 MNHEY and CDR2 SVGEGT. In DNA, the CDR3 is TGTGCCAGCAGTTACGGACAGGGAATCGATGAGCAGTACTTC. It translates to CASSYGQGIDEQYF.

The V call is TRBV9, the J call TRBJ1-2, with D possibly matching TRBD1 (6 bases). The CDR3 extends over 14 amino acids. Germline assignment: CDR1 SGDLS and CDR2 YYNGEE. Trimming left V 3 bases short and J 4 bases short, with 13 bases between. The CDR3: CASSAGTSGYGYTF. CDR3 sequence (DNA): TGTGCCAGCAGCGCCGGGACATCGGGCTATGGCTACACCTTC.

The rearrangement uses TRBV5-1 and TRBJ2-7; no clear D. Germline loops: CDR1 SGHRS, CDR2 YFSETQ. V gave up 0 bases and J gave up 6 bases, with 7 bases separating them. The CDR3 has 12 amino acids. The CDR3 protein is CASSLDPREQYF. The CDR3 DNA follows: TGCGCCAGCAGCTTGGACCCCCGCGAGCAGTACTTC.